This paragraph reports one TCR beta chain. What it recognizes is unknown. The sample comes from a study of T cell responses to AZD1222 COVID-19 vaccine. Study results and caveats: Only five to seven individuals given AZD1222 were seropositive at baseline.

The CDR3 is 14 amino acids. Germline V gene lookup returns CDR1 ENHRY and CDR2 SYGVKD. Trimming took off 2 bases at V and 5 bases at J, with 10 bases between the two ends. Only in-frame clones appear in the TCRdb table, and some are missing; sequencing was by immunoSEQ multiplex PCR. The sample has 120,000 to 150,000 clones, about 91% seen once. The rearrangement uses TRBV10-3 and TRBJ2-1; D might be TRBD2 (6 bases). The TCR originated in an adult in good health. Sample: peripheral blood, taken on day 0 of AZD1222 vaccination. The CDR3 spells CAISEVGTHNEQFF. The CDR3 DNA sequence: TGTGCCATCAGTGAGGTGGGGACTCACAATGAGCAGTTCTTC.